This TCR beta chain was identified in a study of T cell repertoires in cytomegalovirus infection. This clonotype has more than one count but fewer than ten. No antigen is known for it. TCRdb ran MiXCR on the reads and lists one entry per CDR3 protein. The table lists fewer than 1,000,000 distinct CDR3 sequences, about a third of them singletons. V shed 6 bases and J shed 0 bases, with 18 bases lying between them. CDR3 size: 17 residues. Germline loops: CDR1 LNHDA, CDR2 SQIVND (reference sequence). The receptor's source is a human donor in good health (CMV status not recorded). Some clones in this sample may be carry-over from other donors' samples. The rearrangement joins TRBV19 to TRBJ2-1, with D possibly TRBD1 on 6 matching bases. The source material was cultured CD8+ T cells from PBMCs, sampled from culture after CMV antigen stimulation. The CDR3 DNA follows: TGTGCCAGTAGCCCAGGGGCCGCGGCGGTCTCCTACAATGAGCAGTTCTTC. Translated: CASSPGAAAVSYNEQFF. The full variable domain, completed using reference TRBV19 and TRBJ2-1, is DGGITQSPKYLFRKEGQNVTLSCEQNLNHDAMYWYRQDPGQGLRLIYYSQIVNDFQKGDIAEGYSVSREKKESFPLTVTSAQKNPTAFYLCASSPGAAAVSYNEQFFGPGTRLTVL.